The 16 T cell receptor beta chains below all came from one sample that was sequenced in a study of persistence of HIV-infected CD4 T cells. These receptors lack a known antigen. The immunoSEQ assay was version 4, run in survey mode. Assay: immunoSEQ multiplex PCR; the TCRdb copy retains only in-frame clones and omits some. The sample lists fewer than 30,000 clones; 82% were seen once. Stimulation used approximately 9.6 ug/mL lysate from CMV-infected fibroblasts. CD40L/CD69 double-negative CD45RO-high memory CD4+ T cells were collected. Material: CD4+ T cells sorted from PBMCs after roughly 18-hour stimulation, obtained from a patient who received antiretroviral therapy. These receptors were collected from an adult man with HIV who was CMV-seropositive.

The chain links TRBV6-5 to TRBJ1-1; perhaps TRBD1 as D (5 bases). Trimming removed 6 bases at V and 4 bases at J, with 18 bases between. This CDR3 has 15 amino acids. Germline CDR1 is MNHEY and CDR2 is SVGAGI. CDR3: CASSKRGVLGTEAFF. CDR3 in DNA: TGTGCCAGCAGCAAACGAGGGGTTCTCGGCACTGAAGCTTTCTTT.

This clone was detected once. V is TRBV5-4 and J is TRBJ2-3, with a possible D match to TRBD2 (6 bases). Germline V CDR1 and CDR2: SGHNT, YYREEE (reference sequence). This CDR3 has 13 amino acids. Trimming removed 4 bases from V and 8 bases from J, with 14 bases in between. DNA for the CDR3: TGTGCCAGCAGCCGCGGGGACGAAACTACGCAGTATTTT. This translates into CASSRGDETTQYF.

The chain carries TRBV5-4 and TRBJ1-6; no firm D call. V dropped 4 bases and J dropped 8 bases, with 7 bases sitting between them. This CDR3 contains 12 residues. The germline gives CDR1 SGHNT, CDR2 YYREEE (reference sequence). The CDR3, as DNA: TGTGCCAGCAGCCTCGCATATTCACCCCTCCACTTT. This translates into CASSLAYSPLHF.

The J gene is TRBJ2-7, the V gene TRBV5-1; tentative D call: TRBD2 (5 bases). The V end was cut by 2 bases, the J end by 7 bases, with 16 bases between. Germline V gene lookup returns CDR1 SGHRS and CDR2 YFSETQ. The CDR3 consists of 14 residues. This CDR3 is CASSLRPGISEQYF. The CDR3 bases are TGCGCCAGCAGCTTAAGACCGGGGATTTCTGAGCAGTACTTC.

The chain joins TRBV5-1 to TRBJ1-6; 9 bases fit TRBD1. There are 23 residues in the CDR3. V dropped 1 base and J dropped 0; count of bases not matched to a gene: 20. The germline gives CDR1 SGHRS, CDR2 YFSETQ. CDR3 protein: CASSLKPRAGTGSLSSYNSPLHF. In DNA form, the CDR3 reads TGCGCCAGCAGCTTGAAGCCGCGAGCAGGGACAGGGAGCCTAAGCTCCTATAATTCACCCCTCCACTTT.

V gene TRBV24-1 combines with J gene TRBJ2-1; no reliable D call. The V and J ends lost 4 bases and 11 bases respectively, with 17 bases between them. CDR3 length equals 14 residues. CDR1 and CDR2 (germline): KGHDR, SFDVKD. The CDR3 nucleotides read TGTGCCACCAGTGAGCCCTTAACAGCGCTTAAGCAGTTCTTC. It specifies CATSEPLTALKQFF.

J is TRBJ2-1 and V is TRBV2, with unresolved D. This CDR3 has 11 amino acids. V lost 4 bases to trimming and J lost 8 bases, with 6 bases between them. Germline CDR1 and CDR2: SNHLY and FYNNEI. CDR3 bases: TGTGCCAGCAGTGGGCAGGATGAGCAGTTCTTC. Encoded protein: CASSGQDEQFF.

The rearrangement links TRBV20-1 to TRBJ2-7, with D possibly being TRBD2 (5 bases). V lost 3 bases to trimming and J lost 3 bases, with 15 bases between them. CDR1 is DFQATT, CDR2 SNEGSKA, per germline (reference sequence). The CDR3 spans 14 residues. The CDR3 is CSASNAGAYYEQYF. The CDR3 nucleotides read TGCAGTGCTAGTAACGCGGGTGCCTACTACGAGCAGTACTTC.

The CDR3 DNA reads as TGTGCCAGCAGTATCCGGGACAGGGAATTGGGTGGCTACACCTTC. This codes for CASSIRDRELGGYTF. V gene TRBV6-6 combines with J gene TRBJ1-2; 9 nucleotides align to TRBD1. Germline CDR1 reads MNHNY; CDR2 reads SVGAGI (reference sequence). The CDR3 contains 15 residues. After removal of 5 bases from V and 7 bases from J, the junction contained 11 bases not matched to a gene.

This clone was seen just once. The DNA for the CDR3 is TGTGCCACCAGCAGTCCGCTTGTTGCCTACGAGCAGTACTTC. It translates to CATSSPLVAYEQYF. The chain carries TRBV15 and TRBJ2-7; D is unclear. Germline values: CDR1 LNHNV, CDR2 YYDKDF (reference sequence). Trimming removed 3 bases from V and 2 bases from J, with 11 bases in between. The CDR3 sequence is 14 residues long.

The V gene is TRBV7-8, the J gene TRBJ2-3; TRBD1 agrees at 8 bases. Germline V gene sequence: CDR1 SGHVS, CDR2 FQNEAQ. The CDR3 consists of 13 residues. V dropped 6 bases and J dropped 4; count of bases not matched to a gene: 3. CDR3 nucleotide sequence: TGTGCCAGCAGGGACAGGGTCCCAGATACGCAGTATTTT. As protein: CASRDRVPDTQYF.

The CDR3 loop reads CASRGPPTDTQYF. CDR3 bases: TGTGCCAGCAGGGGTCCTCCCACAGATACGCAGTATTTT. J is TRBJ2-3 and V is TRBV2; D uncertain. Germline assignment: CDR1 SNHLY and CDR2 FYNNEI. V was clipped by 6 bases and J by 2 bases, with 9 bases between them. CDR3 length equals 13 residues.

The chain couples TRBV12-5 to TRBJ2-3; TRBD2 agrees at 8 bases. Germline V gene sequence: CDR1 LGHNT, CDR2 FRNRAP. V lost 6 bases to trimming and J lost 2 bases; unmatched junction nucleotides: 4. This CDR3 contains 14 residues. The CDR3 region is CASGLLAATDTQYF. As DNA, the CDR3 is TGTGCTAGTGGCTTACTAGCGGCCACAGATACGCAGTATTTT.

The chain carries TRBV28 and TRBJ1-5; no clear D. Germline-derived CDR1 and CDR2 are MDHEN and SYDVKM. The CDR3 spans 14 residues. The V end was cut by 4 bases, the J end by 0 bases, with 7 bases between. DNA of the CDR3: TGTGCCAGCAGTTCGCATTCTAGCAATCAGCCCCAGCATTTT. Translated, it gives CASSSHSSNQPQHF.

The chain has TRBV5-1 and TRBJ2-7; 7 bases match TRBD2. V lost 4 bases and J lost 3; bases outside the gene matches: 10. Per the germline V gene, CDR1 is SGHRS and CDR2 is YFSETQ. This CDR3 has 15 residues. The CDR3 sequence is CASSPGGSGNYEQYF. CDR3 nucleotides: TGCGCCAGCAGCCCTGGCGGGAGCGGAAACTACGAGCAGTACTTC.

CDR3 residues: CASSGTGVSSGANVLTF. In DNA, the CDR3 is TGCGCCAGCAGCGGGACAGGGGTTAGCTCTGGGGCCAACGTCCTGACTTTC. V gene TRBV5-1 combines with J gene TRBJ2-6, with TRBD1 matching over 10 bases. V shed 4 bases and J 0 bases; nucleotides not matched to a gene: 4. The CDR3 is made up of 17 amino acids. The germline V gene encodes CDR1 SGHRS and CDR2 YFSETQ.